This is a list of T cell receptor beta chains from one sample in a study of T-cell memory formation after mild COVID-19. Via MiXCR, TCRdb re-called the 5' RACE reads, giving one row per CDR3 protein. The sample lists approximately 260,000 distinct CDR3 sequences; 16% were seen once. The sequenced material came from PBMCs or a T cell subset sorted from them (not recorded which). The source is a man aged 18 to 30 who had mild COVID-19 (a few samples of this study predate the infection). Cell type and time point are not known. Each CDR3 is given with its conserved first and last residue. A D gene is named only where the DNA matches it firmly. A clone size is listed for some rows: how often the clone was seen (once, few, many), or a class if it is expanded.

d_gene,j_gene,abundance,v_gene,CDR3aa,CDR3nt
TRBD1,TRBJ1-2,NA,TRBV7-8,CASSLGQSGYGYTF,TGTGCCAGCAGCCTGGGACAGTCCGGCTATGGCTACACCTTC
TRBD2,TRBJ2-7,few,TRBV7-9,CASSSGGGRGNTYEQYF,TGTGCCAGCAGCTCCGGGGGGGGGAGGGGGAATACCTACGAGCAGTACTTC
NA,TRBJ2-2,NA,TRBV7-2,CASANTGELFF,TGTGCCAGTGCGAACACCGGGGAGCTGTTTTTT
TRBD1,TRBJ2-1,few,TRBV29-1,CSVVGSQGVAYNEQFF,TGCAGCGTTGTTGGATCACAGGGGGTTGCCTACAATGAGCAGTTCTTC
TRBD2,TRBJ2-3,many,TRBV11-2,CASSLVALAGGTDTQYF,TGTGCCAGCAGCTTAGTGGCCCTAGCGGGGGGCACAGATACGCAGTATTTT
TRBD2,TRBJ2-1,NA,TRBV20-1,CSAHRTSGGTYNEQFF,TGCAGTGCCCACCGAACTAGCGGGGGGACTTACAATGAGCAGTTCTTC
NA,TRBJ1-1,NA,TRBV28,CASSLNGRPNTEAFF,TGTGCCAGCAGTTTAAATGGACGGCCGAACACTGAAGCTTTCTTT
NA,TRBJ1-4,few,TRBV5-1,CASSSTVNEKLFF,TGCGCCAGCAGCTCGACCGTTAATGAAAAACTGTTTTTT
NA,TRBJ1-4,few,TRBV7-9,CASSTGANEKLFF,TGTGCCAGCAGCACGGGAGCTAATGAAAAACTGTTTTTT
TRBD1,TRBJ1-2,NA,TRBV12-3/TRBV12-4,CATGQGSAGYTF,TGTGCCACCGGACAGGGAAGTGCTGGCTACACCTTC
NA,TRBJ1-1,NA,TRBV7-9,CASSLIVGNLNLNTEAFF,TGTGCCAGCAGCTTAATCGTAGGAAACCTAAATCTGAACACTGAAGCTTTCTTT
NA,TRBJ1-1,few,TRBV2,CASSEGGLGAFF,TGTGCCAGCAGTGAAGGGGGGCTTGGAGCTTTCTTT
NA,TRBJ1-1,once,TRBV7-2,CASSLGQPRNTEAFF,TGTGCCAGCAGCTTAGGACAGCCCCGGAACACTGAAGCTTTCTTT
NA,TRBJ1-2,NA,TRBV5-5,CASTRGGWDYGYTF,TGTGCCAGCACCCGAGGGGGGTGGGACTATGGCTACACCTTC
NA,TRBJ1-1,few,TRBV18,CASSGLRGDTEAFF,TGTGCCAGCTCCGGATTAAGGGGCGACACTGAAGCTTTCTTT
NA,TRBJ2-5,few,TRBV9,CASSFGGPGETQYF,TGTGCCAGCAGCTTTGGGGGGCCGGGGGAGACCCAGTACTTC
TRBD2,TRBJ2-3,NA,TRBV6-2/TRBV6-3,CASSPPVLVAGGSTDTQYF,TGTGCCAGCAGTCCTCCGGTGCTAGTAGCGGGGGGTAGCACAGATACGCAGTATTTT
NA,TRBJ2-3,NA,TRBV4-1,CASSRGASTDTQYF,TGCGCCAGCAGCCGGGGAGCTAGCACAGATACGCAGTATTTT
NA,TRBJ2-2,many,TRBV12-3/TRBV12-4,CASTPNTGELFF,TGTGCCAGCACCCCCAACACCGGGGAGCTGTTTTTT
NA,TRBJ1-1,NA,TRBV6-2/TRBV6-3,CASSYVAEAFF,TGTGCCAGCAGTTATGTTGCTGAAGCTTTCTTT
NA,TRBJ1-1,few,TRBV7-2,CASASGMAFF,TGTGCCAGCGCTTCGGGTATGGCTTTCTTT
TRBD1,TRBJ1-6,NA,TRBV5-5,CASSSWPGTGGGNSPLHF,TGTGCCAGCAGCTCCTGGCCCGGGACAGGGGGCGGTAATTCACCCCTCCACTTT
NA,TRBJ1-1,few,TRBV12-3/TRBV12-4,CASSLARVTEAFF,TGTGCCAGCAGTTTAGCCAGGGTCACTGAAGCTTTCTTT
NA,TRBJ2-5,few,TRBV7-6,CASSHPGTQETQYF,TGTGCCAGCAGCCACCCGGGAACACAAGAGACCCAGTACTTC
NA,TRBJ1-2,few,TRBV15,CATSRDRTAYGYTF,TGTGCCACCAGCAGAGACCGGACAGCCTATGGCTACACCTTC
TRBD2,TRBJ2-1,many,TRBV7-9,CASPGGVSYNEQFF,TGTGCCAGCCCCGGGGGGGTCTCCTACAATGAGCAGTTCTTC
NA,TRBJ1-3,many,TRBV28,CASSYRSTIYF,TGTGCCAGCAGTTACAGAAGCACCATATATTTT
NA,TRBJ2-3,few,TRBV24-1,CATSEAQTDTQYF,TGTGCCACCAGTGAGGCCCAGACAGATACGCAGTATTTT
NA,TRBJ2-1,NA,TRBV5-1,CASSPTPQGSSYNEQFF,TGCGCCAGCAGCCCTACGCCACAGGGTAGCTCCTACAATGAGCAGTTCTTC
NA,TRBJ2-5,NA,TRBV18,CASSPPTLQETQYF,TGTGCCAGCTCACCACCTACTTTACAAGAGACCCAGTACTTC
NA,TRBJ2-4,NA,TRBV11-3,CASSSDKNIQYF,TGTGCCAGCAGCTCTGACAAAAACATTCAGTACTTC
NA,TRBJ2-1,NA,TRBV2,CASSEPREQFF,TGTGCCAGCAGTGAGCCGAGGGAGCAGTTCTTC
NA,TRBJ1-4,few,TRBV28,CASSPPGGINEKLFF,TGTGCCAGCAGTCCCCCCGGGGGAATCAATGAAAAACTGTTTTTT
TRBD2,TRBJ2-1,few,TRBV4-3,CASSQEAGGYNEQFF,TGCGCCAGCAGCCAAGAGGCGGGGGGGTACAATGAGCAGTTCTTC
NA,TRBJ1-2,few,TRBV5-1,CASSSQINYGYTF,TGCGCCAGCAGCTCCCAGATTAACTATGGCTACACCTTC
TRBD2,TRBJ2-1,few,TRBV5-1,CASLGLAGGSYNEQFF,TGCGCCAGCCTAGGACTAGCGGGGGGATCCTACAATGAGCAGTTCTTC
NA,TRBJ2-2,few,TRBV6-4,CASSNEGFTGELFF,TGTGCCAGCAGTAATGAGGGGTTCACCGGGGAGCTGTTTTTT
NA,TRBJ2-2,few,TRBV4-3,CASSQGGGARGGLFF,TGCGCCAGCAGCCAAGGGGGCGGGGCCCGAGGGGGGCTGTTTTTT
NA,TRBJ1-2,NA,TRBV18,CASSPPDRQYGYTF,TGTGCCAGCTCACCACCAGACAGACAATATGGCTACACCTTC
TRBD1,TRBJ2-3,NA,TRBV24-1,CATSPGTGRSTDTQYF,TGTGCCACCAGCCCCGGGACAGGGCGCAGCACAGATACGCAGTATTTT
NA,TRBJ2-3,few,TRBV10-3,CAISSAGARTDTQYF,TGTGCCATCAGTTCGGCGGGGGCCCGCACAGATACGCAGTATTTT
NA,TRBJ2-1,NA,TRBV7-6,CASSPGPGSYNEQFF,TGTGCCAGCAGCCCCGGGCCGGGCTCCTACAATGAGCAGTTCTTC
NA,TRBJ2-3,few,TRBV5-1,CASSLLGVTDTQYF,TGCGCCAGCAGCTTACTTGGGGTCACAGATACGCAGTATTTT
NA,TRBJ2-1,NA,TRBV7-3,CASSLTGDSYNEQFF,TGTGCCAGCAGCCTAACAGGAGACTCCTACAATGAGCAGTTCTTC
NA,TRBJ2-6,NA,TRBV4-3,CASSQDHASGANVLTF,TGCGCCAGCAGCCAAGATCATGCCTCTGGGGCCAACGTCCTGACTTTC
NA,TRBJ1-1,few,TRBV5-1,CASSPPSTEAFF,TGCGCCAGCAGCCCCCCCTCGACTGAAGCTTTCTTT
NA,TRBJ2-6,few,TRBV5-6,CASSVFYSGANVLTF,TGTGCCAGCAGCGTCTTCTACTCTGGGGCCAACGTCCTGACTTTC
NA,TRBJ2-7,NA,TRBV3-1,CASSQDMRGIDEQYF,TGTGCCAGCAGCCAAGATATGCGGGGCATCGACGAGCAGTACTTC
TRBD2,TRBJ2-5,few,TRBV30,CAWTRGLAGSQETQYF,TGTGCCTGGACGAGGGGGCTAGCGGGATCCCAAGAGACCCAGTACTTC
TRBD1,TRBJ2-7,NA,TRBV7-3,CASSLRGQGDYEQYF,TGTGCCAGCAGCTTAAGGGGACAGGGGGACTACGAGCAGTACTTC
NA,TRBJ2-1,NA,TRBV7-2,CASSLLSSVINEQFF,TGTGCCAGCAGCTTACTTTCTAGCGTAATCAATGAGCAGTTCTTC
NA,TRBJ2-3,NA,TRBV5-1,CASGQELADTQYF,TGCGCCAGCGGTCAGGAATTAGCAGATACGCAGTATTTT